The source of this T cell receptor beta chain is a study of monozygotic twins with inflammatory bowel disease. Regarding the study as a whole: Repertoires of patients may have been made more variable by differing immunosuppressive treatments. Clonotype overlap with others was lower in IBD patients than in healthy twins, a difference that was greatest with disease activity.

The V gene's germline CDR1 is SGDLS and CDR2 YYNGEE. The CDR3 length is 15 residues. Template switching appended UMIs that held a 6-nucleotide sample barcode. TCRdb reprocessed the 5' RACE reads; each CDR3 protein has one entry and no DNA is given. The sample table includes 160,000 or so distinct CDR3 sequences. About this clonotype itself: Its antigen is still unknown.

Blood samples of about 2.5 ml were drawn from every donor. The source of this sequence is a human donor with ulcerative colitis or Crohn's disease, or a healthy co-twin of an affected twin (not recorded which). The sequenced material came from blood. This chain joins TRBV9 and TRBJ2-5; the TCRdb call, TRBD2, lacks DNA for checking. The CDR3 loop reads CASSKGLADQETQYF.